This T cell receptor beta chain was sequenced for a study of cytomegalovirus exposure and HLA in healthy donors. Unrecorded immune exposures were likely, despite nominal health at sampling. The PCR had 60 Vbeta and 13 Jbeta primers. Produced via immunoSEQ multiplex PCR; TCRdb's table is partial and in-frame only. The data show around 78,000 clones, with 80% seen just once and 1.1% held by the top ten. This clone came up once. This receptor was obtained from a male donor in good health and CMV-seronegative. The source material was PBMCs.

In nucleotides, the CDR3 is TGTGCCATCACAGGAGGACACTATGGCTACACCTTC. It is translated as CAITGGHYGYTF. This chain connects TRBV10-3 to TRBJ1-2; D unclear. The germline CDR1 and CDR2 sequences are ENHRY and SYGVKD. V lost 7 bases, J lost 3 bases, and 9 bases lay in between. This CDR3 contains 12 residues.